Presented here are 9 T cell receptor beta chains from one specimen sequenced in a study of CD8 T cells in ankylosing spondylitis. One entry per CDR3 protein, called by TCRdb with MiXCR from the 5' RACE reads. The sample shows around 130,000 distinct CDR3 sequences, about a sixth of them seen only once. Their antigens are not known. Study-wide results and caveats: Several highly homologous variants made up a TCR beta motif, and this motif appeared characteristic of ankylosing spondylitis blood.

The sequenced sample consisted of blood, either unsorted or a sorted T cell fraction (not recorded which). Receptor source: a male donor with ankylosing spondylitis.

Only a few counts were recorded for this clonotype. The rearrangement uses TRBV12-3 or TRBV12-4 and TRBJ2-3, with TRBD2 identical over 9 bases. With 6 bases clipped from V and 2 bases from J, the junction kept 9 bases outside the gene matches. The CDR3 spans 16 residues. CDR3 nucleotides: TGTGCCAGCAGCCTTAGCGGGGGACTTACCACAGATACGCAGTATTTT. It encodes CASSLSGGLTTDTQYF.

This clonotype appeared a few times. The chain joins TRBV5-5 to TRBJ2-5; no clear D gene. Per germline, CDR1 SGHKS and CDR2 YYEKEE (reference sequence). Trimming left V 1 base short and J 5 bases short, with 21 bases between. The CDR3 is 17 amino acids. CDR3 residues: CASSLYIAATDGETQYF. The CDR3 DNA reads TGTGCCAGCAGCTTGTACATTGCGGCCACCGACGGGGAGACCCAGTACTTC.

This clonotype has a handful of counts. V and J are TRBV10-1 and TRBJ2-5, with TRBD1 identical over 8 bases. Looked up from germline, CDR1 is WNHNN and CDR2 is SYGVQD (reference sequence). Unmatched junction bases numbered 7, after V lost 2 bases and J lost 5 bases. The CDR3 sequence is 15 residues long. CDR3 coding DNA: TGCGCCAGCAGTGAGCGACAGGGGTCGGCGGAGACCCAGTACTTC. Amino acid sequence: CASSERQGSAETQYF.

The gene calls are TRBV28 and TRBJ1-5, with D possibly being TRBD1 (6 bases). The length of the CDR3 is 15 residues. Looked up from germline, CDR1 is MDHEN and CDR2 is SYDVKM. Trimming took off 2 bases at V and 6 bases at J, with 14 bases between the two ends. CDR3 residues: CASSLRLGGVQPQHF. The CDR3 nucleotides are TGTGCCAGCAGTTTACGGTTAGGGGGAGTTCAGCCCCAGCATTTT.

This clonotype was detected a few times. The chain employs TRBV9 and TRBJ2-7; 7 bases map to TRBD1. The trim removed 2 bases at V and 2 bases at J, leaving 4 bases unmatched. The CDR3 has 14 residues. CDR1 SGDLS and CDR2 YYNGEE come from the germline V gene. CDR3 in amino acids: CASSVRDSPYEQYF. CDR3 DNA: TGTGCCAGCAGCGTCCGGGACAGTCCCTACGAGCAGTACTTC.

The chain carries TRBV7-9 and TRBJ2-7; D call uncertain. Germline V gives CDR1 SEHNR, CDR2 FQNEAQ (reference sequence). The length of the CDR3 is 12 residues. V shed 5 bases and J shed 5 bases, with 10 bases lying between them. The CDR3 is CASSLSTDEQYF. The CDR3 DNA sequence: TGTGCCAGCAGCCTCTCGACTGACGAGCAGTACTTC.

This sequence joins TRBV19 and TRBJ2-7; D not certain. V was cut by 5 bases and J by 4 bases, with 9 bases left in between. The length of the CDR3 is 12 residues. Per the germline V gene, CDR1 is LNHDA and CDR2 is SQIVND (reference sequence). The chain's CDR3 is CASSPRKYEQYF. The CDR3 DNA sequence: TGTGCCAGTAGTCCCAGGAAATACGAGCAGTACTTC.

The CDR3: CASGFENYEQYF. The CDR3 coding sequence is TGTGCTAGTGGTTTCGAAAACTACGAGCAGTACTTC. This rearrangement joins TRBV12-5 to TRBJ2-7; D call uncertain. V was trimmed by 3 bases and J by 3 bases, leaving 6 bases between them. Germline values: CDR1 LGHNT, CDR2 FRNRAP. The CDR3 loop spans 12 amino acids.

This chain connects TRBV7-9 to TRBJ1-1; TRBD1 might be the D (5 bases). Germline V gene data show CDR1 as SEHNR and CDR2 as FQNEAQ (reference sequence). The CDR3 is made up of 16 amino acids. Trimming took 7 bases from V and 0 from J, leaving 18 bases between them. CDR3 DNA: TGTGCCAGCAACTGGGGGGGGAACCACATGAACACTGAAGCTTTCTTT. Its translation: CASNWGGNHMNTEAFF. Complete variable domain (other parts from reference TRBV7-9 and TRBJ1-1): DTGVSQNPRHKITKRGQNVTFRCDPISEHNRLYWYRQTLGQGPEFLTYFQNEAQLEKSRLLSDRFSAERPKGSFSTLEIQRTEQGDSAMYLCASNWGGNHMNTEAFFGQGTRLTVV.